The 8 T cell receptor beta chains given below trace back to one sample, sequenced in a study of T cells in Graves' hyperthyroidism and ophthalmopathy. The investigators amplified TCR beta CDR3 regions from RNA transcripts. The primer set for the first-round RT-PCR of the TCR CDR3 was HTBI. TCRdb called the multiplex PCR reads again in MiXCR, with one record for every CDR3 protein. The profile covers roughly 700,000 distinct CDR3 sequences, with about 14% appearing a single time and about 9.4% taken by the ten largest. Sequencing was done on a sample of blood. The receptors originated from a woman aged 18 to 35 with Graves' hyperthyroidism.

This clonotype was recorded at least ten times. V usage is TRBV3-1 and J usage is TRBJ1-6; tentative D call: TRBD1 (5 bases). Looked up from germline, CDR1 is LGHDT and CDR2 is YNNKEL (reference sequence). V was shortened by 1 base and J by 10 bases, with 17 bases between the two germline ends. CDR3 length: 16 residues. The CDR3 loop is CASSQGVNRRESPLHF. In nucleotides, the CDR3 is TGTGCCAGCAGCCAAGGCGTTAACAGGCGCGAATCACCCCTCCACTTT.

The rearrangement links TRBV4-2 to TRBJ2-1; D is possibly TRBD2 (6 bases). Between the trimmed V and J ends, which lost 4 bases and 4 bases, there was a span of 17 bases. CDR3 length equals 16 residues. Germline CDR1 is LGHNA and CDR2 is YNFKEQ. Here the CDR3 reads CASSPLGGGLYNEQFF. CDR3 sequence (DNA): TGTGCCAGCAGCCCTCTGGGGGGAGGTTTATACAATGAGCAGTTCTTC.

This clonotype occurred a few times. V usage is TRBV20-1 and J usage is TRBJ1-1; 8 bases align to TRBD1. Looked up from germline, CDR1 is DFQATT and CDR2 is SNEGSKA (reference sequence). V lost 0 bases and J lost 1; bases outside the gene matches: 7. CDR3 length: 16 residues. DNA of the CDR3: TGCAGTGCTAGAGAGAGCAGGGGGCTGGGGAACACTGAAGCTTTCTTT. Translating gives CSARESRGLGNTEAFF.

The sample holds one count of this clonotype. The chain uses TRBV6-2 or TRBV6-3 and TRBJ2-7; 8 positions agree with TRBD1. V lost 4 bases to trimming and J lost 2 bases; unmatched junction nucleotides: 4. Germline V gene lookup returns CDR1 MNHEY and CDR2 SVGEGT. There are 14 residues in the CDR3. Here the CDR3 DNA reads TGTGCCAGCAGTTTGGGACAGGTCCCCTACGAGCAGTACTTC. Translation: CASSLGQVPYEQYF.

This chain joins TRBV19 and TRBJ2-6; 9 bases match TRBD2. The CDR3 loop spans 17 amino acids. The V gene end was trimmed by 6 bases and the J gene end by 2 bases; junction bases not matched to a gene: 8. Germline V CDR1 and CDR2: LNHDA, SQIVND (reference sequence). The CDR3 nucleotides read TGTGCCAGTAGACCGGGACTAGCCGGACCTGGGGCCAACGTCCTGACTTTC. Residues: CASRPGLAGPGANVLTF.

In this sample, this clonotype turned up a few times. Since a much larger clone is just one base distant, this may be a read error. V gene TRBV7-8 combines with J gene TRBJ2-3, with D perhaps matching TRBD2 (6 bases). CDR3 length equals 16 residues. Germline V gene lookup returns CDR1 SGHVS and CDR2 FQNEAQ. The CDR3 DNA sequence: TGTACCAGCAGCCCCCTACTAGCACCTAGCACAGATACGCAGTATTTT. It is translated as CTSSPLLAPSTDTQYF.

The V and J genes are TRBV15 and TRBJ2-5; the D is unclear. The CDR3 sequence is 14 residues long. In germline, CDR1 is LNHNV, CDR2 YYDKDF (reference sequence). V lost 0 bases, J lost 9 bases, and 14 bases lay in between. CDR3 sequence (DNA): TGTGCCACCAGCAGAGATAGGTCCGGGTTGGCCCAGTACTTC. As protein: CATSRDRSGLAQYF. Based on the CDR3 plus reference TRBV15 and TRBJ2-5, the full variable domain is DAMVIQNPRYQVTQFGKPVTLSCSQTLNHNVMYWYQQKSSQAPKLLFHYYDKDFNNEADTPDNFQSRRPNTSFCFLDIRSPGLGDTAMYLCATSRDRSGLAQYFGPGTRLLVL.

V and J are TRBV6-1 and TRBJ1-5, with a weak D call TRBD1 (5 bases). CDR1 MNHNS and CDR2 SASEGT come from the germline V gene. V lost 2 bases and J 7 bases, leaving 9 bases between the germline ends. This CDR3 contains 13 residues. The chain's CDR3 is CASSELRGQPQHF. The CDR3, as DNA: TGTGCCAGCAGTGAATTGAGGGGACAGCCCCAGCATTTT.